These 20 T cell receptor beta chains were sequenced from one sample in a study of blood T cell repertoires in COVID-19. TCRdb keeps only in-frame clones here, not all; method: immunoSEQ multiplex PCR. The sample has tens of thousands of clones, roughly 82% seen once. The specimen sequenced was peripheral blood. The receptors were sampled from a woman older than 75 with acute or convalescent COVID-19.

On this clone: This could be a read error, since a much larger clone is one nucleotide away. The chain employs TRBV2 and TRBJ2-7, with 8 bases lining up with TRBD1. This CDR3 has 12 amino acids. Germline V CDR1 and CDR2: SNHLY, FYNNEI. V gave up 6 bases and J gave up 3 bases; unmatched junction bases: 1. The CDR3 DNA reads as TGTGCCAGCAGGGACAGGGTCTACGAGCAGTACTTC. It specifies CASRDRVYEQYF.

The chain is built from TRBV25-1 and TRBJ1-4; 9 bases match TRBD1. The CDR3 runs 15 residues. The germline V gene encodes CDR1 MGHDK and CDR2 SYGVNS. V shed 4 bases, J shed 7 bases, and the junction held 7 bases outside the gene matches. CDR3 sequence (DNA): TGTGCCAGCAGTGCAACAGGGGGCAGTACTGAAAAACTGTTTTTT. Translating it yields CASSATGGSTEKLFF.

J is TRBJ2-1 and V is TRBV24-1; 7 positions agree with TRBD1. This CDR3 comprises 14 residues. V lost 5 bases to trimming and J lost 5 bases; unmatched junction nucleotides: 5. Per germline, CDR1 KGHDR and CDR2 SFDVKD. The CDR3 nucleotides are TGTGCCACCAGTGGTGACCAGGGGGACAATGAGCAGTTCTTC. It encodes CATSGDQGDNEQFF.

This clone has just a few counts. This sequence joins TRBV6-9 and TRBJ1-4; D unresolved. This CDR3 is 16 amino acids long. Germline V CDR1 and CDR2: MNHGY, SVAAGI. The ends were cut back, 8 bases at V and 0 bases at J, with 16 bases in the middle. The CDR3 sequence is CASQNPAEPTNEKLFF. The CDR3, as DNA: TGTGCCAGCCAAAATCCCGCTGAGCCAACTAATGAAAAACTGTTTTTT.

The V and J genes are TRBV2 and TRBJ1-5; 9 bases match TRBD1. The CDR3 has 17 residues. Germline V gives CDR1 SNHLY, CDR2 FYNNEI. Unmatched junction bases numbered 5, after V lost 2 bases and J lost 0 bases. CDR3 coding DNA: TGTGCCAGCAGTGAAAGGGTACAGGGGGCTAGCAATCAGCCCCAGCATTTT. Its protein product is CASSERVQGASNQPQHF. The whole variable domain, filled in from reference TRBV2 and TRBJ1-5, reads EPEVTQTPSHQVTQMGQEVILRCVPISNHLYFYWYRQILGQKVEFLVSFYNNEISEKSEIFDDQFSVERPDGSNFTLKIRSTKLEDSAMYFCASSERVQGASNQPQHFGDGTRLSIL.

The chain joins TRBV11-1 to TRBJ2-1, with D perhaps matching TRBD2 (5 bases). Germline CDR1 and CDR2: SGHAT and FQDESV (reference sequence). This CDR3 is 14 amino acids long. Trimming removed 5 bases at V and 3 bases at J, with 11 bases between. In nucleotides, the CDR3 is TGTGCCAGCAGCCTGAGCGGATACTACAATGAGCAGTTCTTC. The encoded protein is CASSLSGYYNEQFF.

The chain carries TRBV27 and TRBJ2-3; 12 bases are a match to TRBD1. The CDR3 runs to 18 residues. Looked up from germline, CDR1 is MNHEY and CDR2 is SMNVEV (reference sequence). The J segment lost 0 bases and the V segment lost 6 bases, leaving 10 bases of the junction unmatched. The DNA for the CDR3 is TGTGCCAGCAGAGCCCTCCGGGACAGGGGGCATAGCACAGATACGCAGTATTTT. This codes for CASRALRDRGHSTDTQYF.

This clone was counted once. This sequence joins TRBV12-1 and TRBJ2-1; the table's D call, TRBD2, has no DNA check behind it. TRBV12-1 is designated a pseudogene. The CDR3 sequence is 17 residues long. The CDR3 loop reads CASSFVSGRAVGNEQFF. CDR3 in DNA: TGTGCCAGCAGCTTTGTTAGCGGGAGGGCTGTGGGCAATGAGCAGTTCTTC.

The V gene is TRBV7-6, the J gene TRBJ2-3; no definite D call. Germline-derived CDR1 and CDR2 are SGHVS and FNYEAQ. Trimming shortened V by 0 bases and J by 0 bases, and 10 bases separated the two germline ends. This CDR3 has 16 residues. The CDR3 nucleotides read TGTGCCAGCAGCTTAGCGCACAGAACTAGCACAGATACGCAGTATTTT. It translates to CASSLAHRTSTDTQYF.

J is TRBJ2-1 and V is TRBV9; TRBD2 agrees at 10 bases. With V trimmed by 4 bases and J by 6 bases, 7 bases remained unmatched. In germline, CDR1 is SGDLS, CDR2 YYNGEE. There are 15 residues in the CDR3. CDR3 protein: CASSLGTSVFNEQFF. The CDR3 nucleotides are TGTGCCAGCAGCCTCGGGACTAGCGTGTTCAATGAGCAGTTCTTC.

This clone was recorded a few times. CDR3 bases: TGTGCCAGCAGTTACTCCCCCTTTAATTCACCCCTCCACTTT. Protein product: CASSYSPFNSPLHF. The V and J genes are TRBV6-5 and TRBJ1-6; D not certain. The CDR3 has 14 amino acids. CDR1 and CDR2 (germline): MNHEY, SVGAGI. V was pared by 0 bases and J by 6 bases, with 6 bases between.

The gene calls are TRBV5-1 and TRBJ2-7; 15 bases line up with TRBD2. CDR1 SGHRS and CDR2 YFSETQ come from the germline V gene. This CDR3 is built from 19 residues. V lost 3 bases to trimming and J lost 1 base; unmatched junction nucleotides: 11. The CDR3 here is CASSWRTSGRGVRSYEQYF. The CDR3 DNA is TGCGCCAGCAGCTGGCGGACTAGCGGGAGGGGGGTGAGATCCTACGAGCAGTACTTC.

The rearrangement uses TRBV6-2 or TRBV6-3 and TRBJ2-2; D is perhaps TRBD1 (7 bases). CDR3 length: 13 residues. V lost 6 bases and J 7 bases, leaving 12 bases between the germline ends. Germline V gives CDR1 MNHEY, CDR2 SVGEGT. In nucleotides, the CDR3 is TGTGCCAGCAGCCGGCAGGGGGGCGGGGAGCTGTTTTTT. It codes for CASSRQGGGELFF.

A word on this clone: Within the sample, other DNA sequences also encode this same CDR3. The chain couples TRBV12-5 to TRBJ1-1; D gene unclear. V was pared by 5 bases and J by 3 bases, with 10 bases between. CDR3 size: 13 residues. Germline V lookup: CDR1 LGHNT, CDR2 FRNRAP. Written as DNA, the CDR3 is TGTGCTAGTGGTCGGGATGGGGACACTGAAGCTTTCTTT. This translates into CASGRDGDTEAFF.

The J gene is TRBJ2-3, the V gene TRBV6-1; 10 bases are a match to TRBD2. J gave up 12 bases and V 1 base, and 4 bases lay outside the gene matches. CDR3 size: 13 residues. Germline V lookup: CDR1 MNHNS, CDR2 SASEGT. This CDR3 is CASSEGPSGSQYF. As DNA, the CDR3 is TGTGCCAGCAGTGAAGGCCCTAGCGGGAGTCAGTATTTT.

V and J are TRBV15 and TRBJ2-7, with D possibly matching TRBD1 (6 bases). Trimming shortened V by 0 bases and J by 4 bases, and 10 bases separated the two germline ends. This CDR3 comprises 14 residues. Looked up from germline, CDR1 is LNHNV and CDR2 is YYDKDF (reference sequence). The CDR3 here is CATSREGDKYEQYF. The CDR3 region has the DNA TGTGCCACCAGCAGAGAGGGGGACAAGTACGAGCAGTACTTC.

The rearrangement joins TRBV5-1 to TRBJ2-7; 7 bases align to TRBD1. The CDR3 runs to 15 residues. CDR1 is SGHRS, CDR2 YFSETQ, per germline. The V and J ends lost 1 base and 4 bases, in that order; junction bases with no gene match: 8. The CDR3 DNA reads as TGCGCCAGCAGCTTGCCACGACAGGGTAAGTACGAGCAGTACTTC. Translating it yields CASSLPRQGKYEQYF. Complete variable domain (other parts from reference TRBV5-1 and TRBJ2-7): KAGVTQTPRYLIKTRGQQVTLSCSPISGHRSVSWYQQTPGQGLQFLFEYFSETQRNKGNFPGRFSGRQFSNSRSEMNVSTLELGDSALYLCASSLPRQGKYEQYFGPGTRLTVT.

The rearrangement links TRBV6-5 to TRBJ2-1; 11 nucleotides align to TRBD1. Per the germline V gene, CDR1 is MNHEY and CDR2 is SVGAGI. V shed 9 bases, J shed 7 bases, and the junction held 8 bases outside the gene matches. The CDR3 is 14 amino acids. The CDR3 bases are TGTGCCAGTGAAACGGGACAGGGGGGGAATGAGCAGTTCTTC. Protein product: CASETGQGGNEQFF.

The chain carries TRBV19 and TRBJ1-2; 12 nucleotides match TRBD1. This CDR3 has 15 residues. J was trimmed by 8 bases and V by 6 bases; bases with no gene match: 10. Germline values: CDR1 LNHDA, CDR2 SQIVND (reference sequence). The CDR3 protein is CASREPGQGAGGYTF. CDR3 coding DNA: TGTGCCAGTAGAGAACCGGGACAGGGGGCAGGCGGCTACACCTTC.

A remark on this clone: At the DNA level, this CDR3 is encoded by other sequences in the same sample as well. The rearrangement joins TRBV12-5 to TRBJ2-2, with D possibly TRBD1 on 5 matching bases. V was clipped by 0 bases and J by 5 bases, with 13 bases between them. The CDR3 consists of 16 residues. Germline V gene data show CDR1 as LGHNT and CDR2 as FRNRAP. DNA for the CDR3: TGTGCTAGTGGTTTGGTTGGTCAGGGTCCGACCGGGGAGCTGTTTTTT. It translates to CASGLVGQGPTGELFF.